Following are 23 T cell receptor beta chains from one sample sequenced in a study of tumor and adjacent non-tumor tissue in lung cancer. This sample's RNA came from whole unsorted tissue. A modified ARM-PCR protocol with three rounds of nested PCR amplified TCRbeta. MiXCR, run by TCRdb on the multiplex PCR reads, gives a single entry per CDR3 protein. The top ten clones hold 20% to 25% of a sample with about 200,000 distinct CDR3 sequences, around 70% of them seen once. Sample: lung tumor tissue. These receptors all come from a man aged 60-69 years with non-small cell lung cancer.

V usage is TRBV24-1 and J usage is TRBJ2-1, with 9 bases matching TRBD1. The CDR3 length is 14 residues. Germline loops: CDR1 KGHDR, CDR2 SFDVKD. Trimming at V came to 2 bases and at J to 16 bases, leaving 11 bases not matched to a gene. The CDR3 spells CATSDSLGTGLFFF. DNA for the CDR3: TGTGCCACCAGTGATTCCCTAGGGACAGGGTTATTCTTCTTC.

The rearrangement uses TRBV19 and TRBJ2-1, with 8 bases matching TRBD2. This CDR3 is built from 15 residues. Germline V gene data show CDR1 as LNHDA and CDR2 as SQIVND (reference sequence). The trim removed 6 bases at V and 1 base at J, leaving 5 bases unmatched. CDR3 coding DNA: TGTGCCAGTAGCTTTAGCGGGGATTCCTACAATGAGCAGTTCTTC. Protein sequence: CASSFSGDSYNEQFF. Full variable domain (remainder filled in from reference TRBV19 and TRBJ2-1): DGGITQSPKYLFRKEGQNVTLSCEQNLNHDAMYWYRQDPGQGLRLIYYSQIVNDFQKGDIAEGYSVSREKKESFPLTVTSAQKNPTAFYLCASSFSGDSYNEQFFGPGTRLTVL.

Only a few counts were recorded for this clonotype. A much larger clone differs from this one at a single base, so this may be a read error. The chain uses TRBV20-1 and TRBJ2-1, with 7 positions matching TRBD2. CDR1 DFQATT and CDR2 SNEGSKA come from the germline V gene (reference sequence). The CDR3 has 15 residues. This CDR3 reads CSVSRGTSALRDLIF. DNA for the CDR3: TGCAGTGTTAGCCGAGGCACTAGCGCCCTCCGGGATCTAATCTTC.

Of note for this clonotype: A junction boundary mismatches the germline segment, possibly from a read error. The V and J genes are TRBV5-4 and TRBJ1-2; no clear D gene. The CDR3 spans 13 residues. Germline assignment: CDR1 SGHNT and CDR2 YYREEE (reference sequence). CDR3 DNA: TGTGCCAGGAGCTTGGGATGGCGGGATGGCTACACCTTC. As protein: CARSLGWRDGYTF.

Regarding this clonotype: This sequence may be a read error, since a much larger clone differs from it by one base. The rearrangement uses TRBV5-4 and TRBJ1-1; TRBD1 is a possible D gene (5 bases). This CDR3 spans 14 amino acids. V lost 6 bases to trimming and J lost 4 bases, with 16 bases between them. Germline-derived CDR1 and CDR2 are SGHNT and YYREEE (reference sequence). As DNA, the CDR3 is TGTGCCAGCAACTTTGGGGCAGGGAGCACTGAAGCTTTCTTT. Translation gives CASNFGAGSTEAFF.

The chain has TRBV20-1 and TRBJ1-1; D call uncertain. Germline V gives CDR1 DFQATT, CDR2 SNEGSKA (reference sequence). This CDR3 has 12 residues. The CDR3 loop is CNAHSGINEAFF. Here the CDR3 DNA reads TGCAATGCCCATTCGGGCATCAATGAAGCTTTCTTT.

Turning to this clonotype: A much larger clonotype is one base distant, so this may be a read error. This is likely a read error, given that the CDR3 carries no conserved phenylalanine or tryptophan at its end. The rearrangement links TRBV11-2 to TRBJ2-5; 12 nucleotides agree with TRBD1. With 4 bases clipped from V and 4 bases from J, the junction kept 7 bases outside the gene matches. CDR3 length equals 16 residues. Germline V gene data show CDR1 as SGHAT and CDR2 as FQNNGV. The CDR3, as DNA: TGTGCCAGCAGCTCGGCGGGGACAGGGGGCTCAGAGACCCAGTACTCC. Translated, it gives CASSSAGTGGSETQYS.

Concerning this clonotype: Germline and junction disagree at one end, which may indicate a read error. The chain couples TRBV20-1 to TRBJ2-1; 9 nucleotides agree with TRBD2. CDR1 and CDR2 from the germline V gene are DFQATT and SNEGSKA (reference sequence). The CDR3 runs 16 residues. The CDR3 bases are TGCAATGCTAGGGTTGCGGGAGGGCCCTCGGGCAATGAACAGTTCTTC. This encodes CNARVAGGPSGNEQFF.

Notes on this clonotype: A read error may produce the germline difference seen at one junction end. The V gene is TRBV4-1, the J gene TRBJ1-4; 9 bases are a match to TRBD1. This CDR3 has 15 amino acids. CDR1 is MGHRA and CDR2 is YSYEKL in the germline V gene. The DNA of the CDR3 is TGCGCCTGCAGCAACCACAGGGGGCGCGAAGAAAAACTGTTTTTT. It translates to CACSNHRGREEKLFF.

This clonotype was observed at least ten times. V and J are TRBV12-3 or TRBV12-4 and TRBJ1-4; D gene unclear. The CDR3 runs to 11 residues. The V gene lost 3 bases and the J gene lost 14 bases, with 10 bases spanning the gap. The CDR3 coding sequence is TGTGCCAGCAGTTTTGGCAGGAGGCTGTTTTTT. Its protein product is CASSFGRRLFF.

Note on this clonotype: At one boundary the junction diverges from the germline segment, which might be a read error. The chain is built from TRBV11-3 and TRBJ2-1, with D uncertain. The CDR3 consists of 15 residues. Germline V gene data show CDR1 as SGHNT and CDR2 as YENEEA. The chain's CDR3 is CGNSLPVSSYDEQFF. In DNA, the CDR3 is TGTGGCAACAGCTTACCCGTCAGCTCCTACGATGAGCAGTTCTTC. Full variable domain (outside the CDR3, taken from reference TRBV11-3 and TRBJ2-1): EAGVVQSPRYKIIEKKQPVAFWCNPISGHNTLYWYLQNLGQGPELLIRYENEEAVDDSQLPKDRFSAERLKGVDSTLKIQPAELGDSAVYLCGNSLPVSSYDEQFFGPGTRLTVL.

The gene calls are TRBV12-3 or TRBV12-4 and TRBJ1-3, with D hard to call. CDR3 length: 15 amino acids. V was pared by 2 bases and J by 3 bases, with 11 bases between. CDR3 loop: CASSLTLGGGNTIYF. CDR3 DNA sequence: TGTGCCAGCAGTTTAACCCTTGGCGGTGGAAACACCATATATTTT.

About this clonotype itself: A much larger clone differs by one base, so this may be a read error. The chain carries TRBV6-2 or TRBV6-3 and TRBJ1-5; 8 nucleotides agree with TRBD1. Germline V gene data show CDR1 as MNHEY and CDR2 as SVGEGT. This CDR3 is built from 18 residues. The DNA for the CDR3 is TGTGCCAGCAGTTACCCCCTGGGACAGGTTGTACGGGGGCAGCCCCATCATTTT. It codes for CASSYPLGQVVRGQPHHF.

This sequence joins TRBV6-1 and TRBJ2-1, with D possibly being TRBD2 (5 bases). V lost 6 bases and J 4 bases, leaving 10 bases between the germline ends. The CDR3 is 13 residues long. CDR1 is MNHNS and CDR2 is SASEGT in the germline V gene. The CDR3 loop is CASRGDGYNEQFF. CDR3 DNA: TGTGCCAGCAGGGGAGATGGGTACAATGAGCAGTTCTTC.

The gene calls are TRBV11-1 and TRBJ2-2; D gene ambiguous. V was trimmed by 4 bases and J by 2 bases, leaving 11 bases between them. Per the germline V gene, CDR1 is SGHAT and CDR2 is FQDESV (reference sequence). The CDR3 covers 15 residues. The CDR3 sequence is CASSSSVINTGELFF. The CDR3 coding sequence is TGTGCCAGCAGCTCAAGCGTGATAAACACCGGGGAGCTGTTTTTT.

The V and J genes are TRBV11-2 and TRBJ2-3; TRBD2 aligns across 8 bases. The germline CDR1 and CDR2 sequences are SGHAT and FQNNGV. J lost 8 bases, V lost 5 bases, and 21 bases had no gene match. The CDR3 sequence is 18 residues long. The CDR3, as DNA: TGTGCCAGCAGCGCCTCCCTACTAGCGGAGGGGCCTGGAGTTACGCAGTATTTT. Translated: CASSASLLAEGPGVTQYF.

The sample holds a few counts of this clonotype. Here the CDR3 omits its conserved ending phenylalanine or tryptophan, so a read error is the likely source. V gene TRBV20-1 combines with J gene TRBJ2-5; D remains ambiguous. Germline V CDR1 and CDR2: DFQATT, SNEGSKA (reference sequence). Trimming took 2 bases from V and 5 from J, leaving 15 bases between them. The CDR3 has 14 residues. The CDR3 coding sequence is TGCAGTGCTAGACTCGACCTCACCTCGGAGACCCAGTACCTC. Residues: CSARLDLTSETQYL.

As for this clonotype: Since the CDR3 does not end with the conserved phenylalanine or tryptophan, this likely comes from a read error. The V gene is TRBV11-3, the J gene TRBJ1-1; D unclear. V lost 7 bases and J 4 bases, leaving 13 bases between the germline ends. Germline V gene data show CDR1 as SGHNT and CDR2 as YENEEA. The CDR3 loop spans 13 amino acids. CDR3: CASTTEGGTEAFS. CDR3 DNA: TGTGCCAGCACCACAGAGGGAGGCACTGAAGCTTTCTCT.

As concerns this clonotype: Its ends do not fully match the called genes, so a read error is possible. V gene TRBV11-1 combines with J gene TRBJ2-5; D tentatively fits TRBD1 or TRBD2 (5 bases each). The germline gives CDR1 SGHAT, CDR2 FQDESV (reference sequence). The CDR3 spans 15 residues. As DNA, the CDR3 is TGTGCCAGCAGCCTAGCATCGGGGCGCGGGGAGACCCAGTACTTC. Protein product: CASSLASGRGETQYF.

The chain employs TRBV11-3 and TRBJ2-7; D ambiguous. The J call may not be correct, given that the DNA end is closer to TRBJ2-1. Germline V lookup: CDR1 SGHNT, CDR2 YENEEA. There are 13 residues in the CDR3. CDR3 loop: CASSLDSSYGQFF. The CDR3 coding sequence is TGTGCCAGCAGCTTAGACAGCTCCTATGGGCAGTTCTTC.

Concerning this clonotype itself: A read error may produce the germline difference seen at one junction end. The chain carries TRBV29-1 and TRBJ2-3; TRBD2 matches 8 bases. The germline CDR1 and CDR2 sequences are SQVTM and ANQGSEA. The CDR3 extends over 13 amino acids. The CDR3 reads CSLEGGGRDTQYF. The CDR3 DNA follows: TGCAGCCTTGAGGGCGGGGGGCGGGATACGCAGTATTTT.

On this clonotype itself: Given a much more abundant clone one base away, this may be a read error. The rearrangement joins TRBV11-2 to TRBJ1-1; D remains ambiguous. CDR1 is SGHAT and CDR2 is FQNNGV in the germline V gene. The CDR3 extends over 17 amino acids. The CDR3 DNA follows: TGTGCCAACAGCCTAGCCGGAGTGGAGGGCCCCCTCTCTGAAGCTTTCTTT. It yields the protein CANSLAGVEGPLSEAFF.

As DNA, the CDR3 is TGTGCCAGCAGCCAAGAAGGTTCAGGGGGCGGAGCAGATACGCAGTATTTT. Protein product: CASSQEGSGGGADTQYF. The chain employs TRBV4-2 and TRBJ2-3; 8 bases match TRBD1. V shed 0 bases and J 4 bases; nucleotides not matched to a gene: 9. Germline V CDR1 and CDR2: LGHNA, YNFKEQ. The CDR3 totals 17 residues.